This TCR beta chain was recovered during a study of shared clonotypes between healthy human individuals. The genomic DNA of each subset was split evenly across several immunoSEQ plates. The repertoire was sequenced with immunoSEQ multiplex PCR; TCRdb's copy has only in-frame clones and lacks some. Here the sample spans about 2.4 million clones, approximately 93% being singletons. Each of the donors was a healthy adult who was HIV-negative and had not had a recent acute infection or vaccination. The donors were all Caucasian adults (living in Nashville, Tennessee). The sequencing sample was made of naive CD4+ T cells from PBMCs. The subset is: CD45RA+ positively selected. The clonotype was recovered from a man aged 18 to 35 in good health. Some clones in this sample may be carry-over from other donors' samples.

CDR3 amino acids: CASTRDGNYGYTF. The CDR3 nucleotides are TGTGCCAGCACCCGGGACGGCAACTATGGCTACACCTTC. The chain employs TRBV4-2 and TRBJ1-2, with D tentatively TRBD1 (5 bases). CDR3 length: 13 amino acids. Germline-derived CDR1 and CDR2 are LGHNA and YNFKEQ. Trimming took off 7 bases at V and 2 bases at J, with 11 bases between the two ends.